This T cell receptor beta chain appears in the sequencing data of a study of early T cells in non-severe SARS-CoV-2 infection. Study details: The input, bulk RNA from unsorted whole blood, was sequenced, and chains were unpaired. Study-level results: Database matching using VDJdb favored anti-spike CD8 responses, with private and CD4 specificities left missing.

As regards this clonotype: Its antigen is undetermined.

Attachment of unique molecular identifiers was made to individual cDNA molecules. One entry per CDR3 protein results from TCRdb running MiXCR on the 5' RACE reads. The sample lists just under 65,000 distinct CDR3 sequences, about 12% seen once, with 3.5% to 5% in the top ten. CDR3 size: 14 residues. Deletions cut 3 bases from V and 2 bases from J, with 5 bases between. Germline V gene data show CDR1 as LGHDT and CDR2 as YNNKEL (reference sequence). This sequence was found in an adult who was a healthcare worker with PCR-confirmed SARS-CoV-2 infection or an uninfected control (not recorded which). The sequencing input was whole blood. V usage is TRBV3-1 and J usage is TRBJ2-6, with unresolved D. CDR3 sequence reads: CASSHRTGANVLTF. CDR3 coding DNA: TGTGCCAGCAGCCACAGGACTGGGGCCAACGTCCTGACTTTC. The variable domain in full, with the rest retrieved from reference TRBV3-1 and TRBJ2-6, is DTAVSQTPKYLVTQMGNDKSIKCEQNLGHDTMYWYKQDSKKFLKIMFSYNNKELIINETVPNRFSPKSPDKAHLNLHINSLELGDSAVYFCASSHRTGANVLTFGAGSRLTVL.